These T cell receptor beta chains were read from a single sample in a study of T cells after posttransplantation cyclophosphamide. The repertoire was sequenced with immunoSEQ multiplex PCR; TCRdb's copy has only in-frame clones and lacks some. The top ten hold roughly 25% of the sample, which has 3,000 to 4,000 clones, less than 80% seen once. Sequencing was carried out using memory CD8+ T cells sorted from blood. These receptors were obtained from a man aged 30 to 39 in good health and a related stem cell transplant donor. Each CDR3 is given with its conserved first and last residue. D genes are given only for firm matches. Rows may omit the clone size; those that give it use once, few, many or a size class.

abundance: -
j_gene: TRBJ2-1
d_gene: TRBD2
v_gene: TRBV19
CDR3aa: CASSIGLAGDNEQFF
CDR3nt: TGTGCCAGTAGTATAGGACTAGCGGGGGACAATGAGCAGTTCTTC

abundance: -
j_gene: TRBJ2-7
d_gene: -
v_gene: TRBV2
CDR3aa: CASSDRGPSYEQYF
CDR3nt: TGTGCCAGCAGTGACAGGGGACCCTCCTACGAGCAGTACTTC

abundance: -
j_gene: TRBJ2-5
d_gene: -
v_gene: TRBV9
CDR3aa: CASSRLGEGQQETQYF
CDR3nt: TGTGCCAGCAGCCGCTTGGGGGAGGGACAACAAGAGACCCAGTACTTC

abundance: -
j_gene: TRBJ2-7
d_gene: -
v_gene: TRBV9
CDR3aa: CASIIKQKTAYEQYF
CDR3nt: TGTGCCAGCATTATCAAACAGAAGACGGCATACGAGCAGTACTTC

abundance: -
j_gene: TRBJ2-7
d_gene: TRBD1
v_gene: TRBV13
CDR3aa: CASSSGTGGLEQYF
CDR3nt: TGTGCCAGCAGCTCCGGGACAGGGGGCCTCGAGCAGTACTTC

abundance: -
j_gene: TRBJ2-1
d_gene: TRBD1
v_gene: TRBV7-9
CDR3aa: CASSPGTGSGIYEQFF
CDR3nt: TGTGCCAGCAGCCCGGGGACAGGGAGCGGAATTTATGAGCAGTTCTTC

abundance: -
j_gene: TRBJ2-7
d_gene: TRBD1
v_gene: TRBV5-1
CDR3aa: CASSLQGDNEQYF
CDR3nt: TGCGCCAGCAGCCTCCAGGGGGACAACGAGCAGTACTTC

abundance: -
j_gene: TRBJ2-1
d_gene: TRBD1
v_gene: TRBV7-2
CDR3aa: CASSSSGTVNGQFF
CDR3nt: TGTGCCAGCAGCTCCTCCGGGACAGTCAATGGGCAGTTCTTC

abundance: few
j_gene: TRBJ2-6
d_gene: -
v_gene: TRBV15
CDR3aa: CATSTGTGANVLTF
CDR3nt: TGTGCCACCAGCACGGGGACTGGGGCCAACGTCCTGACTTTC

abundance: -
j_gene: TRBJ2-1
d_gene: TRBD2
v_gene: TRBV10-2
CDR3aa: CASSFRTSGWNEQFF
CDR3nt: TGCGCCAGCAGTTTTAGGACTAGCGGGTGGAATGAGCAGTTCTTC

abundance: -
j_gene: TRBJ2-7
d_gene: -
v_gene: TRBV9
CDR3aa: CASSIGQGTAYEQYF
CDR3nt: TGTGCCAGTAGTATCGGGCAGGGGACGGCCTACGAGCAGTACTTC

abundance: -
j_gene: TRBJ1-2
d_gene: TRBD1
v_gene: TRBV29-1
CDR3aa: CSVVVQGNYGYTF
CDR3nt: TGCAGCGTCGTTGTACAGGGGAACTATGGCTACACCTTC

abundance: -
j_gene: TRBJ2-3
d_gene: -
v_gene: TRBV6-4
CDR3aa: CASSDGSGGAPDTQYF
CDR3nt: TGTGCCAGCAGTGACGGTAGTGGGGGGGCCCCCGATACGCAGTATTTT

abundance: few
j_gene: TRBJ2-7
d_gene: -
v_gene: TRBV10-3
CDR3aa: CAISLRQEEQYF
CDR3nt: TGTGCCATCAGCTTGAGACAGGAAGAGCAGTACTTC

abundance: -
j_gene: TRBJ2-2
d_gene: TRBD1
v_gene: TRBV13
CDR3aa: CASSPVPGQGAPNTGELFF
CDR3nt: TGTGCCAGCAGCCCCGTTCCGGGACAGGGGGCCCCGAACACCGGGGAGCTGTTTTTT

abundance: -
j_gene: TRBJ2-3
d_gene: -
v_gene: TRBV5-1
CDR3aa: CASRFGQNTMGRGDTQYF
CDR3nt: TGCGCCAGCAGATTCGGACAGAACACCATGGGACGGGGAGATACGCAGTATTTT